A selection of T cell receptor beta chains follows, all from one sample in a study of blood T cell repertoires in COVID-19. Some clones are missing from TCRdb's copy, which holds only in-frame ones; the method was immunoSEQ multiplex PCR. Of about 140,000 clones listed, over 60% are singletons. Source material: peripheral blood. The receptors originated from a woman older than 75 with active or convalescent COVID-19. Each CDR3 is given with its conserved first and last residue. Fields, in order: clone size, V gene, D gene, J gene, CDR3 protein, CDR3 DNA. A D gene is named only where the DNA matches it firmly. A clone size is listed for some rows: how often the clone was seen (once, few, many), or a class if it is expanded.

-	TRBV30	-	TRBJ1-6	CAWSMQTNNSPLHF	TGTGCCTGGAGCATGCAGACAAATAATTCACCCCTCCACTTT
-	TRBV4-3	-	TRBJ1-3	CASSRNGRRENTIYF	TGCGCCAGCAGCCGCAACGGCCGGCGGGAAAACACCATATATTTT
-	TRBV27	TRBD2	TRBJ2-1	CASSLLAGRNNEQFF	TGTGCCAGCAGTCTACTAGCGGGGAGAAACAATGAGCAGTTCTTC
-	TRBV19	-	TRBJ2-7	CAVRDTGSREQYF	TGTGCCGTCCGGGACACCGGCTCTCGGGAGCAGTACTTC
-	TRBV28	TRBD1	TRBJ1-5	CASSLGQGINQPQHF	TGTGCCAGCAGTTTGGGACAGGGCATCAATCAGCCCCAGCATTTT
-	TRBV3-1/TRBV3-2	-	TRBJ1-2	CASSQDVGGNHGYTF	TGTGCCAGCAGCCAAGACGTGGGGGGTAACCATGGCTACACCTTC
-	TRBV28	-	TRBJ1-2	CASRAGATPYGYTF	TGTGCCAGCAGGGCAGGGGCTACTCCCTATGGCTACACCTTC
few	TRBV7-9	TRBD1	TRBJ2-5	CASSPDRGGVETQYF	TGTGCCAGCAGCCCAGACAGGGGTGGAGTCGAGACCCAGTACTTC
many	TRBV7-9	TRBD2	TRBJ2-5	CASSSAGGYQETQYF	TGTGCCAGCAGCTCAGCGGGGGGGTACCAAGAGACCCAGTACTTC
-	TRBV2	-	TRBJ1-1	CASRGGVAKDTEAFF	TGTGCCAGCAGAGGGGGTGTGGCGAAGGACACTGAAGCTTTCTTT
-	TRBV5-1	-	TRBJ1-4	CASSVGTPTTNEKLFF	TGCGCCAGCAGCGTCGGGACACCAACAACTAATGAAAAACTGTTTTTT
-	TRBV6-4	-	TRBJ2-1	CASSDSKRGSYNEQFF	TGTGCCAGCAGTGACTCGAAGCGTGGGTCCTACAATGAGCAGTTCTTC
once	TRBV6-5	-	TRBJ1-1	CASSYLDSTMNTEAFF	TGTGCCAGCAGTTACCTAGACAGTACGATGAACACTGAAGCTTTCTTT
few	TRBV7-2	-	TRBJ1-5	CASSFSGGQPQHF	TGTGCCAGCAGCTTCAGTGGAGGACAGCCCCAGCATTTT
-	TRBV7-2	-	TRBJ2-4	CASSLSEVANIQYF	TGTGCCAGCAGCCTAAGTGAGGTTGCGAACATTCAGTACTTC
-	TRBV5-1	-	TRBJ1-4	CASSYTATNEKLFF	TGCGCCAGCAGCTATACGGCAACTAATGAAAAACTGTTTTTT
-	TRBV11-3	TRBD1	TRBJ2-3	CASSPTGTGYSDTQYF	TGTGCCAGCAGCCCAACCGGGACAGGGTACTCAGATACGCAGTATTTT
-	TRBV7-2	TRBD1	TRBJ2-7	CASSGQGGYEQYF	TGTGCCAGCAGCGGACAGGGCGGCTACGAGCAGTACTTC
-	TRBV4-3	-	TRBJ2-3	CASSRARAGAAVNTQYF	TGCGCCAGCAGCCGGGCTAGGGCGGGGGCCGCCGTAAATACGCAGTATTTT
-	TRBV4-1	-	TRBJ1-3	CASSQVRQGGGNTIYF	TGCGCCAGCAGCCAAGTCCGGCAGGGTGGAGGAAACACCATATATTTT
-	TRBV29-1	-	TRBJ2-3	CSVRRDTDTQYF	TGCAGCGTTAGGAGGGACACAGATACGCAGTATTTT
-	TRBV7-2	-	TRBJ2-3	CASSFPSLARASTDTQYF	TGTGCCAGCAGCTTTCCCTCCCTAGCGAGAGCTAGCACAGATACGCAGTATTTT
many	TRBV9	-	TRBJ1-6	CASSVSPDSGSPLHF	TGTGCCAGCAGCGTTAGTCCCGACTCGGGTTCACCCCTCCACTTT